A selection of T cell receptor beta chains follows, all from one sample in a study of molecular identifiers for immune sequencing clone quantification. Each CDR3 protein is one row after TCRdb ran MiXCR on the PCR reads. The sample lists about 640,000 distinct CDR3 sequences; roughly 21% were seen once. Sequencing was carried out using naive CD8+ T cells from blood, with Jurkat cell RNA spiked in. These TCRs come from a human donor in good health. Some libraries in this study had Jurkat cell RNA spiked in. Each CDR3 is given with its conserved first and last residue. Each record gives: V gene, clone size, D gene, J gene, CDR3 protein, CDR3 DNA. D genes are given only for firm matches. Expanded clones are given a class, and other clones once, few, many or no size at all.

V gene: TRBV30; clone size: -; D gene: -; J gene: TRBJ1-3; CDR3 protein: CAWSAPLAYGNTIYF; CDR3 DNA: TGTGCCTGGAGTGCACCCCTTGCCTATGGAAACACCATATATTTT
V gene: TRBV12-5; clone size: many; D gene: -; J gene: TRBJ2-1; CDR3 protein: CASGLAPGAEQFF; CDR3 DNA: TGTGCTAGTGGTTTAGCCCCAGGGGCTGAGCAGTTCTTC
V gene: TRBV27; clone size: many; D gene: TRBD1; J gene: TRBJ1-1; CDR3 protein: CASSPEIVRGLNTEAFF; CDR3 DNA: TGTGCCAGCAGTCCCGAAATCGTCAGGGGGCTGAACACTGAAGCTTTCTTT
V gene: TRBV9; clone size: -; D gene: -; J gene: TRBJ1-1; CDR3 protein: CASGPLWGVTEAFF; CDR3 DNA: TGTGCCAGCGGCCCATTATGGGGGGTGACTGAAGCTTTCTTT
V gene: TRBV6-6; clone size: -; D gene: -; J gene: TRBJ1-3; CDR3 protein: CATAGFSGDTIYF; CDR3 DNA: TGTGCCACCGCAGGGTTTTCTGGAGACACCATATATTTT
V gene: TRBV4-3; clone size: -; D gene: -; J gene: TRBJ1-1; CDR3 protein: CAGSPYMNTEAFF; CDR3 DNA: TGCGCCGGCAGCCCCTATATGAACACTGAGGCTTTCTTT
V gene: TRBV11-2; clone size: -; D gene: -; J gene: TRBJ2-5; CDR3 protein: CASSPPTRQETQYF; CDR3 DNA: TGTGCCAGCAGTCCCCCGACACGCCAAGAGACCCAGTACTTC
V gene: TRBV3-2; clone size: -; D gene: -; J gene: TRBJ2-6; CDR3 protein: CASSQEPRGPPSANVLTF; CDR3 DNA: TGTGCCAGCAGCCAAGAACCCAGGGGGCCGCCCAGTGCCAACGTCCTGACTTTC
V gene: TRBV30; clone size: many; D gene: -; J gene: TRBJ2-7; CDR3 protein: CAWNPGFVSHEQYF; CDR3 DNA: TGTGCCTGGAATCCGGGGTTTGTTAGCCACGAGCAGTACTTC
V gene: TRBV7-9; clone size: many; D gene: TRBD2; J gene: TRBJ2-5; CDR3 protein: CASSRKGGLAGAETQYF; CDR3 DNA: TGTGCCAGCAGTCGTAAAGGAGGACTAGCGGGGGCAGAGACCCAGTACTTC
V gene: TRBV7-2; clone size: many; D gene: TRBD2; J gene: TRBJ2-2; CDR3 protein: CASSLSTSGRRIGELFF; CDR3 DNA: TGTGCCAGCAGCTTGTCGACTAGCGGGAGGAGGATAGGGGAGCTGTTTTTT
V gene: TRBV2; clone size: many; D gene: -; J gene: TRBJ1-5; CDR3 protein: CASSDGFGNQPQHF; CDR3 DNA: TGTGCCAGCAGTGATGGGTTCGGCAATCAGCCCCAGCATTTT
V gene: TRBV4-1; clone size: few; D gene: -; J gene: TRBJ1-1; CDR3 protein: CASRLSRGAMVEAFF; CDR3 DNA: TGCGCCAGCAGATTGAGTAGGGGGGCTATGGTTGAAGCTTTCTTT
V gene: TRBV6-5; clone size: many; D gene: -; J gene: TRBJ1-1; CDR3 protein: CASSYVGHMNTEAFF; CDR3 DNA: TGTGCCAGCAGTTACGTGGGACACATGAACACTGAAGCTTTCTTT
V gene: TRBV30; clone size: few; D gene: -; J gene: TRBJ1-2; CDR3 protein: CAWNGGHHNYGYTF; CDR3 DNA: TGTGCCTGGAACGGGGGACACCACAACTATGGCTACACCTTC
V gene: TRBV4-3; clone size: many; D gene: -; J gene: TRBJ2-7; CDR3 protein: CASSPTKQGPYEQYF; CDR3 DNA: TGCGCCAGCAGCCCAACTAAACAGGGCCCCTACGAGCAGTACTTC
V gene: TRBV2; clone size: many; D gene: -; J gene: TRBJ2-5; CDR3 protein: CASTSWADYSQETQYF; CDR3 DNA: TGTGCCAGCACCAGTTGGGCAGATTATTCTCAAGAGACCCAGTACTTC
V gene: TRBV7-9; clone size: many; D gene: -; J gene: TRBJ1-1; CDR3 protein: CASSLDDLEAFF; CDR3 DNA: TGTGCCAGCAGCTTAGATGATTTAGAAGCTTTCTTT
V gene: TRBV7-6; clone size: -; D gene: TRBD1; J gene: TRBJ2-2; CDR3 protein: CASSPAPGGGGELFF; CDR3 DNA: TGTGCCAGCAGCCCCGCCCCAGGGGGTGGCGGGGAGCTGTTTTTT
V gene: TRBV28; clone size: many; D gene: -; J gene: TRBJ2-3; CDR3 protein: CASSATGGADTQYF; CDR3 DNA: TGTGCCAGCAGTGCCACAGGGGGGGCAGATACGCAGTATTTT
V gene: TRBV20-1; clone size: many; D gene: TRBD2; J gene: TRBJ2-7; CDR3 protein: CSARQPGLAGPYEQYF; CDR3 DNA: TGCAGTGCTAGACAACCGGGACTAGCGGGACCCTACGAGCAGTACTTC
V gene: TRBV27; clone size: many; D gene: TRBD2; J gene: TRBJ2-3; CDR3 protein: CASSPGLAGFDTQYF; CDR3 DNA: TGTGCCAGCAGCCCGGGACTAGCGGGCTTTGATACGCAGTATTTT
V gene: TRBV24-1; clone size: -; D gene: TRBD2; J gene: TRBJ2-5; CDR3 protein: CATSDWSGDVETQYF; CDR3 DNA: TGTGCCACCAGTGATTGGAGCGGGGACGTAGAGACCCAGTACTTC
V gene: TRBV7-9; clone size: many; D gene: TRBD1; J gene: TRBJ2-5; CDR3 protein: CASSSRTGGEETQYF; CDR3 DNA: TGTGCCAGCAGCTCCAGGACAGGGGGGGAAGAGACCCAGTACTTC
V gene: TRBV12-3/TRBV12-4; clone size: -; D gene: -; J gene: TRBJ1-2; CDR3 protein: CASSSTSYPTGNYGYTF; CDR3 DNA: TGTGCCAGCAGCTCAACGTCCTACCCAACAGGGAACTATGGCTACACCTTC
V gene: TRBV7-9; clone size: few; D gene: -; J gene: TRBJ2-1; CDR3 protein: CASSHQGGERLGLDNEQFF; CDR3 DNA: TGTGCCAGCAGCCATCAGGGGGGGGAGAGACTTGGCTTAGACAATGAGCAGTTCTTC
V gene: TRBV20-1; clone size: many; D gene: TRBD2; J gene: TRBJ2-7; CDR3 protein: CSASVGLAGAAYEQYF; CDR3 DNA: TGCAGTGCAAGCGTGGGACTAGCGGGAGCTGCCTACGAGCAGTACTTC
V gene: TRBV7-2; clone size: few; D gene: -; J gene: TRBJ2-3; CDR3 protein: CASSLGPTSTDTQYF; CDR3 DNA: TGTGCCAGCAGCTTAGGGCCGACGAGCACAGATACGCAGTATTTT
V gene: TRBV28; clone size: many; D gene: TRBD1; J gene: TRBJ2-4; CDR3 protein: CASTGLGDSLSGNIQYF; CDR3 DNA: TGTGCCAGCACCGGGCTGGGGGACAGTCTGTCGGGGAACATTCAGTACTTC
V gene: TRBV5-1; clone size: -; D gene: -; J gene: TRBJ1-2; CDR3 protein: CASSLGNHYGYTF; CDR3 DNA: TGCGCCAGCAGCCTGGGCAACCACTATGGCTACACCTTC
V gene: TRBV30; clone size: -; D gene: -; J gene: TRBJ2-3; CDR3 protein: CAVRVTDTQCF; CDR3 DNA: TGTGCGGTGCGGGTCACAGATACGCAGTGTTTT
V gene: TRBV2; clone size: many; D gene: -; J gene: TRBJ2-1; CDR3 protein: CASSDQDKPYNEQFF; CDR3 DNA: TGTGCCAGCAGTGACCAGGACAAGCCCTACAATGAGCAGTTCTTC
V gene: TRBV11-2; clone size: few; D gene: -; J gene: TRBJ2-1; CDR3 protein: CASSPGPRNEQFF; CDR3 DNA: TGTGCCAGCAGCCCGGGACCTCGCAATGAGCAGTTCTTC
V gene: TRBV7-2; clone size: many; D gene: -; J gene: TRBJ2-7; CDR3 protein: CASTRGGTFNEQYF; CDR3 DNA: TGTGCCAGCACTAGAGGCGGGACTTTCAACGAGCAGTACTTC
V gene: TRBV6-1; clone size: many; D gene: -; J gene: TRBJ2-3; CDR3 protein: CATLHPYSRPTDTQYF; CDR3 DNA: TGTGCCACCCTCCACCCCTATAGTCGACCCACAGATACGCAGTATTTT
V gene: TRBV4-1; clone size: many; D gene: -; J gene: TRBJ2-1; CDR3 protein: CASSQTENSYNEQFF; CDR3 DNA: TGCGCCAGCAGTCAAACAGAGAACTCCTACAATGAGCAGTTCTTC
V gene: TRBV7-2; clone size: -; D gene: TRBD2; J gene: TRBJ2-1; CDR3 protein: CASSFSGPGTSGTYLYNEQFF; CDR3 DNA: TGTGCCAGCAGCTTCTCCGGCCCCGGGACTAGCGGGACTTACCTCTACAATGAGCAGTTCTTC
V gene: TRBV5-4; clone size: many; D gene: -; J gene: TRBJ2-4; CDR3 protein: CASSQMGQPQRNIQYF; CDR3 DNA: TGTGCCAGCAGCCAGATGGGACAACCGCAACGGAACATTCAGTACTTC
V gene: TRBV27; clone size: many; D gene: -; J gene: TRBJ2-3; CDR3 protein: CASSYGIRDTQYF; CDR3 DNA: TGTGCCAGCAGTTACGGGATTAGGGATACGCAGTATTTT
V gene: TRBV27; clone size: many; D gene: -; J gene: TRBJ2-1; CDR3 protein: CASSPEGGGYYNEQFF; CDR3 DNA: TGTGCCAGCAGCCCGGAGGGCGGCGGATACTACAATGAGCAGTTCTTC
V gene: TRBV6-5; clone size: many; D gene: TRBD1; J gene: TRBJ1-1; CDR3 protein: CASRSGTGPMNTEAFF; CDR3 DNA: TGTGCCAGCAGAAGCGGGACAGGGCCGATGAACACTGAAGCTTTCTTT
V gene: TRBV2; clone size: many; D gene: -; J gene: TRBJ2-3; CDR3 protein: CASDPSSTDTQYF; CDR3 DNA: TGTGCCAGCGACCCCTCTAGCACAGATACGCAGTATTTT
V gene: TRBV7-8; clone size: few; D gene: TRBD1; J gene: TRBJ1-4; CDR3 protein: CASSQPFISLNSDRGNEKLFF; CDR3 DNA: TGTGCCAGCAGCCAGCCTTTCATATCCCTCAACTCGGACAGGGGTAATGAAAAACTGTTTTTT
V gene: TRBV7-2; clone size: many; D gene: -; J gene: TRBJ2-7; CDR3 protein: CASRSYEQEIYEQYF; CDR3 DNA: TGTGCCAGCAGAAGCTATGAGCAGGAGATCTACGAGCAGTACTTC
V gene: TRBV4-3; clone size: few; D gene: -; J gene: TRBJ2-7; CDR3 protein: CASSQDFRAETPYEQYF; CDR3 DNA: TGCGCCAGCAGCCAAGACTTCCGGGCCGAAACACCCTACGAGCAGTACTTC
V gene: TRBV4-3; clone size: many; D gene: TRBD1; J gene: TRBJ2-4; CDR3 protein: CASSQEGTGGELQYF; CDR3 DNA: TGCGCCAGCAGCCAAGAAGGTACAGGGGGTGAGCTTCAGTACTTC
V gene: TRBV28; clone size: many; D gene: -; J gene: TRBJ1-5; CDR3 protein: CASSLSGFSQPQHF; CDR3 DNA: TGTGCCAGCAGTTTGTCGGGATTTTCTCAGCCCCAGCATTTT
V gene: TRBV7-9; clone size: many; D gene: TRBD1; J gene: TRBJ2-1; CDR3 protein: CASSDGTGIRTPLDEQFF; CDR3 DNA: TGTGCCAGCAGCGACGGGACAGGGATTCGTACCCCGCTCGATGAGCAGTTCTTC
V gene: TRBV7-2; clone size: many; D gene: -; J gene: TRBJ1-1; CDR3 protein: CASSFTSGTGNEAFF; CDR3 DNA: TGTGCCAGCAGCTTTACCTCCGGGACGGGTAATGAAGCTTTCTTT
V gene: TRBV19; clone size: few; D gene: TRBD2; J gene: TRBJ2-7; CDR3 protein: CASSVLAVPPREQYF; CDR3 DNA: TGTGCCAGTAGTGTACTAGCGGTTCCCCCCCGCGAGCAGTACTTC
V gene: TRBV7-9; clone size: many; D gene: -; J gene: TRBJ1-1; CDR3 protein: CASSPNGAYTEAFF; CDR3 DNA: TGTGCCAGCAGCCCCAACGGGGCGTACACTGAAGCTTTCTTT
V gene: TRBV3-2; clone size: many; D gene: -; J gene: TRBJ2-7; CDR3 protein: CASSQGTYRDLSSYEQYF; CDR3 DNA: TGTGCCAGCAGCCAAGGTACCTACCGGGACTTAAGCTCCTACGAGCAGTACTTC
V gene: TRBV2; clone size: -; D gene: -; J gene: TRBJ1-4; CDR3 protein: CASTTLWGESEKLFF; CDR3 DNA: TGTGCCAGCACCACCCTCTGGGGGGAGAGTGAAAAACTGTTTTTT
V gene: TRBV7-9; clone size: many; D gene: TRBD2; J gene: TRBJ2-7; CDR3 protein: CASSLVSSGVYYEQYF; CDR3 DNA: TGTGCCAGCAGCTTAGTGTCTAGCGGGGTATACTACGAGCAGTACTTC
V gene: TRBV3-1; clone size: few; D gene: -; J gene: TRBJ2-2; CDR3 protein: CASSPGTNYPTGELFF; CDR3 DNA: TGTGCCAGCAGCCCCGGGACAAATTATCCAACCGGGGAGCTGTTTTTT
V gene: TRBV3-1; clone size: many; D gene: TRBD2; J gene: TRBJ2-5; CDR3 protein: CASTLLAGYQETQYF; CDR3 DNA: TGTGCCAGCACCCTACTAGCGGGTTATCAAGAGACCCAGTACTTC